This is a list of T cell receptor beta chains from one sample in a study of a mutant IDH1 vaccine in newly diagnosed glioma. These receptors have no identified antigens. Produced via immunoSEQ multiplex PCR; TCRdb's table is partial and in-frame only. The table records 95,000 to 120,000 clones, 85% to 90% of them present only once. Material: PBMCs, obtained from a glioma patient whose treatment included an IDH1 peptide vaccine. These receptors originate from a woman aged 50 to 60 with glioma. Each CDR3 is given with its conserved first and last residue. D genes are given only for firm matches. Expanded clones get a size class; other rows say once, few or many, or leave the size out.

J,size,V,D,CDR3,DNA
TRBJ2-7,.,TRBV6-6,TRBD1,CASSPLDREAYEQYF,TGTGCCAGCAGTCCCCTGGACAGGGAGGCCTACGAGCAGTACTTC
TRBJ2-3,.,TRBV7-6,TRBD2,CASTLGQGTSADTQYF,TGTGCCAGCACCCTGGGCCAAGGGACTAGCGCAGATACGCAGTATTTT
TRBJ2-3,.,TRBV2,.,CAGSDPREFGTDTQYF,TGTGCCGGCAGTGATCCGAGGGAGTTCGGCACAGATACGCAGTATTTT
TRBJ1-2,.,TRBV19,.,CASSTHSAQGDYGYTF,TGTGCCAGTAGTACCCATTCGGCGCAGGGAGACTATGGCTACACCTTC
TRBJ1-1,.,TRBV28,.,CASSSPRAGNTEAFF,TGTGCCAGCAGTTCCCCCCGGGCGGGGAACACTGAAGCTTTCTTT
TRBJ2-2,.,TRBV4-1,.,CASSQGLAGTGELFF,TGCGCCAGCAGCCAAGGCCTAGCTGGCACCGGGGAGCTGTTTTTT
TRBJ2-5,.,TRBV4-2,.,CASSQERARAQYF,TGTGCCAGCAGCCAAGAAAGGGCACGGGCCCAGTACTTC
TRBJ1-1,few,TRBV29-1,.,CSGGRLNTEAFF,TGCAGCGGGGGGAGGTTGAACACTGAAGCTTTCTTT
TRBJ2-7,few,TRBV4-1,.,CASSQDWGAPVSYEQYF,TGCGCCAGCAGCCAGGATTGGGGGGCCCCCGTTTCCTACGAGCAGTACTTC
TRBJ2-1,.,TRBV5-1,.,CASSSRLAYNEQFF,TGCGCCAGCAGCTCTCGACTGGCTTACAATGAGCAGTTCTTC
TRBJ1-1,.,TRBV30,.,CAWSTSLTTEAFF,TGTGCCTGGAGTACCTCCCTGACCACTGAAGCTTTCTTT
TRBJ1-4,few,TRBV5-1,.,CASKSGVFATNEKLFF,TGCGCCAGCAAAAGCGGGGTATTTGCAACTAATGAAAAACTGTTTTTT
TRBJ2-7,.,TRBV4-1,TRBD1,CASSLGQGAYEQYF,TGCGCCAGCAGCCTCGGACAGGGGGCCTACGAGCAGTACTTC
TRBJ2-1,.,TRBV28,TRBD2,CASSPSGRRSNEQFF,TGTGCCAGCAGCCCTAGCGGGAGGAGATCCAATGAGCAGTTCTTC
TRBJ2-1,.,TRBV5-1,TRBD2,CASSWGLAGGSYNEQFF,TGCGCCAGCAGCTGGGGACTAGCGGGCGGCTCCTACAATGAGCAGTTCTTC
TRBJ2-7,.,TRBV7-2,TRBD2,CASSKGLAAYEQYF,TGTGCCAGCAGCAAGGGACTAGCGGCCTACGAGCAGTACTTC
TRBJ2-7,.,TRBV29-1,.,CSAAAYGVYEQYF,TGCAGCGCAGCGGCCTACGGAGTCTACGAGCAGTACTTC
TRBJ2-1,once,TRBV15,.,CATSRDRRARGSYNEQFF,TGTGCCACCAGCAGAGATCGACGGGCCAGGGGCTCCTACAATGAGCAGTTCTTC
TRBJ1-1,.,TRBV18,.,CASSAGVRGLTEAFF,TGTGCCAGCTCAGCCGGGGTCAGGGGTTTGACTGAAGCTTTCTTT
TRBJ1-4,once,TRBV7-8,.,CASSAYRVGEKLFF,TGTGCCAGCAGCGCCTACAGGGTTGGGGAAAAACTGTTTTTT
TRBJ1-1,few,TRBV9,.,CASSVGTGTEAFF,TGTGCCAGCAGCGTAGGTACTGGCACTGAAGCTTTCTTT
TRBJ1-2,once,TRBV2,.,CASSPRPEVYGYTF,TGTGCCAGCAGTCCACGCCCCGAGGTCTATGGCTACACCTTC
TRBJ2-7,.,TRBV25-1,.,CASASSYEQYF,TGTGCCAGCGCGTCCTCCTACGAGCAGTACTTC
TRBJ1-5,.,TRBV7-8,.,CASSLTVYSNQPQHF,TGTGCCAGCAGCCTGACAGTTTATAGCAATCAGCCCCAGCATTTT
TRBJ2-5,.,TRBV7-9,.,CASSPVGQETQYF,TGTGCCAGCAGCCCCGTCGGGCAAGAGACCCAGTACTTC
TRBJ2-1,.,TRBV5-6,TRBD1,CASSWGQVDDNGQFF,TGTGCCAGCAGCTGGGGACAGGTCGACGACAATGGGCAGTTCTTC
TRBJ1-3,.,TRBV6-1,TRBD1,CASTSDRVGNTIYF,TGTGCCAGCACCTCGGACAGGGTTGGAAACACCATATATTTT